The clone carrying this T cell receptor (beta chain) was found a few times. Its cognate antigen is unknown. The data derive from a study of neurological immune-mediated disorders. The cDNA came from 5'RACE, which used 10-nucleotide random UMIs. From the 5' RACE reads, TCRdb called clonotypes with MiXCR, one entry per CDR3 protein. The sample includes 50,000 or so distinct CDR3 sequences, roughly 3.8% of them seen just once. Germline V gives CDR1 SGHVS, CDR2 FNYEAQ. This CDR3 is 16 amino acids long. V trimming: 5 bases; J trimming: 7 bases; junction bases outside the gene matches: 12. General study results and limits: Any association between clinical or MRI features and the multiple sclerosis repertoire cluster was absent.

The material sequenced was PBMCs. V gene TRBV7-6 combines with J gene TRBJ2-1, with TRBD2 identical over 9 bases. The source of this sequence is a man between 60 and 70 years old with multiple sclerosis. The CDR3 nucleotides are TGTGCCAGCAGCCCTTCGAGCGGGGGGATAAGTAATGAGCAGTTCTTC. This gives the protein CASSPSSGGISNEQFF.